These 28 T cell receptor beta chains share one sample of origin, sequenced in a study of technical replicates of blood from several donors. Clones were sequenced by immunoSEQ multiplex PCR, and TCRdb holds only the in-frame ones, with some missing. The sample lists 56,000 or so clones; over 90% were seen once. Sequencing used PBMCs. The source of these receptors is a human donor in good health. Some clones in this sample may be carry-over from other donors' samples.

The V call is TRBV18, the J call TRBJ1-3; 9 bases agree with TRBD1. Germline trimming cut 2 bases from V and 4 bases from J; bases unmatched to any gene: 9. The CDR3 consists of 17 residues. Germline V gene sequence: CDR1 KGHSH, CDR2 LQKENI. CDR3 amino acids: CASSPLTGGVRGNTIYF. The CDR3 coding sequence is TGTGCCAGCTCACCATTAACAGGGGGCGTTCGGGGAAACACCATATATTTT.

This chain joins TRBV15 and TRBJ1-1; D not certain. Germline-derived CDR1 and CDR2 are LNHNV and YYDKDF (reference sequence). This CDR3 has 14 amino acids. V was clipped by 6 bases and J by 9 bases, with 20 bases between them. The CDR3 protein is CATSQRGFWSKAFF. CDR3 nucleotide sequence: TGTGCCACCAGTCAGAGAGGTTTTTGGAGTAAAGCTTTCTTT.

This rearrangement joins TRBV7-2 to TRBJ1-1; D call uncertain. Trimming removed 6 bases at V and 4 bases at J, with 12 bases between. The CDR3 spans 13 residues. CDR1 and CDR2 from the germline V gene are SGHTA and FQGNSA. The CDR3 region is CASRFNRGTEAFF. The DNA of the CDR3 is TGTGCCAGCAGGTTTAACCGGGGCACTGAAGCTTTCTTT.

CDR3 region: CASRGGDTYYGYTF. The CDR3 DNA follows: TGTGCCAGCAGGGGGGGAGACACCTACTATGGCTACACCTTC. The rearrangement uses TRBV2 and TRBJ1-2, with TRBD1 as a possible D gene (5 bases). With 6 bases removed from V and 3 bases from J, the gap between germline ends came to 14 bases. Germline V CDR1 and CDR2: SNHLY, FYNNEI. The CDR3 covers 14 residues.

The chain carries TRBV28 and TRBJ2-5; D uncertain. CDR1 MDHEN and CDR2 SYDVKM come from the germline V gene. The V end was cut by 4 bases, the J end by 1 base, with 7 bases between. The CDR3 consists of 13 residues. The CDR3 region is CASSYRSQETQYF. CDR3 in DNA: TGTGCCAGCAGTTACAGATCCCAAGAGACCCAGTACTTC.

This chain joins TRBV5-1 and TRBJ2-1, with TRBD2 matching over 8 bases. Germline CDR1 SGHRS, CDR2 YFSETQ. The CDR3 contains 21 residues. The trim removed 0 bases at V and 0 bases at J, leaving 17 bases unmatched. The CDR3 coding sequence is TGCGCCAGCAGCTTGGGGGGTGGTTGGCTAGCGGGTCCTAGCTCCTACAATGAGCAGTTCTTC. Encoded protein: CASSLGGGWLAGPSSYNEQFF.

V and J are TRBV19 and TRBJ2-7, with D unclear. The CDR3 has 13 residues. Trimming cost V 2 bases and J 3 bases, with 8 bases left between them. Germline V CDR1 and CDR2: LNHDA, SQIVND (reference sequence). CDR3 DNA: TGTGCCAGTAGTATATCCGTTAACTACGAGCAGTACTTC. It specifies CASSISVNYEQYF.

This clone was recorded only once. This chain links TRBV2 with TRBJ1-2; TRBD1 is a possible D gene (5 bases). The germline gives CDR1 SNHLY, CDR2 FYNNEI. Trimming pared 1 base from V and 4 bases from J, leaving 13 bases between. CDR3 length: 15 amino acids. As DNA, the CDR3 is TGTGCCAGCAGTGAAGGTACGGAAGGGGCCTATGGCTACACCTTC. Translation: CASSEGTEGAYGYTF.

The chain combines TRBV9 with TRBJ2-7; TRBD2 might be the D (7 bases). V was pared by 0 bases and J by 7 bases, with 14 bases between. Germline CDR1 reads SGDLS; CDR2 reads YYNGEE. The CDR3 is 14 residues long. The CDR3 sequence is CASSVEGGLREQYF. CDR3 sequence (DNA): TGTGCCAGCAGCGTAGAGGGGGGGCTGCGTGAGCAGTACTTC. Drawing the rest from reference TRBV9 and TRBJ2-7, the complete variable domain is DSGVTQTPKHLITATGQRVTLRCSPRSGDLSVYWYQQSLDQGLQFLIQYYNGEERAKGNILERFSAQQFPDLHSELNLSSLELGDSALYFCASSVEGGLREQYFGPGTRLTVT.

The chain combines TRBV19 with TRBJ2-4; TRBD2 matches 8 bases. The V segment lost 7 bases and the J segment 2 bases; nucleotides outside the gene matches: 7. From germline, CDR1 is LNHDA and CDR2 SQIVND (reference sequence). The CDR3 is made up of 15 amino acids. Here the CDR3 DNA reads TGTGCCAGTACTTTGGGCGGGAGGACCAAAAACATTCAGTACTTC. It yields the protein CASTLGGRTKNIQYF.

This chain uses TRBV7-6 with TRBJ1-4, with TRBD1 identical over 8 bases. V dropped 6 bases and J dropped 5; count of bases not matched to a gene: 8. Germline V gene lookup returns CDR1 SGHVS and CDR2 FNYEAQ. This CDR3 contains 15 residues. The CDR3 sequence: CASRLWTGRNEKLFF. In DNA form, the CDR3 reads TGTGCCAGCAGACTATGGACAGGGCGCAATGAAAAACTGTTTTTT.

The CDR3 protein is CASRDYTYNEQFF. CDR3 nucleotide sequence: TGCGCCAGCAGAGACTACACCTACAATGAGCAGTTCTTC. The chain couples TRBV5-1 to TRBJ2-1; D perhaps matches TRBD2 (5 bases). Germline V gene sequence: CDR1 SGHRS, CDR2 YFSETQ. Trimming stripped 5 bases from V and 2 bases from J, with 8 bases between. This CDR3 is 13 amino acids long. Complete variable domain (other parts from reference TRBV5-1 and TRBJ2-1): KAGVTQTPRYLIKTRGQQVTLSCSPISGHRSVSWYQQTPGQGLQFLFEYFSETQRNKGNFPGRFSGRQFSNSRSEMNVSTLELGDSALYLCASRDYTYNEQFFGPGTRLTVL.

This clone appeared a single time. This chain links TRBV7-9 with TRBJ2-1, with TRBD2 identical over 8 bases. Unmatched junction bases numbered 4, after V lost 6 bases and J lost 6 bases. Germline CDR1 and CDR2: SEHNR and FQNEAQ (reference sequence). The CDR3 runs to 13 residues. The CDR3 protein is CASSGGRPNEQFF. The CDR3 DNA follows: TGTGCCAGCAGTGGCGGGAGGCCCAATGAGCAGTTCTTC. Based on the CDR3 plus reference TRBV7-9 and TRBJ2-1, the full variable domain is DTGVSQNPRHKITKRGQNVTFRCDPISEHNRLYWYRQTLGQGPEFLTYFQNEAQLEKSRLLSDRFSAERPKGSFSTLEIQRTEQGDSAMYLCASSGGRPNEQFFGPGTRLTVL.

This chain joins TRBV4-1 and TRBJ1-2; D is uncertain. This CDR3 is 15 amino acids long. With 4 bases removed from V and 2 bases from J, the gap between germline ends came to 14 bases. CDR1 is MGHRA, CDR2 YSYEKL, per germline. The CDR3 DNA follows: TGCGCCAGCAGCCCCGTCGAGGGCGGAAACTATGGCTACACCTTC. Translation: CASSPVEGGNYGYTF.

The chain combines TRBV12-5 with TRBJ1-2; TRBD1 is a possible D gene (6 bases). This CDR3 is 14 amino acids long. Trimming pared 3 bases from V and 2 bases from J, leaving 10 bases between. Germline CDR1 is LGHNT and CDR2 is FRNRAP. The CDR3 coding sequence is TGTGCTAGTGGTTTAGGGGGAAGGAACTATGGCTACACCTTC. Translated, it gives CASGLGGRNYGYTF. The whole variable domain, filled in from reference TRBV12-5 and TRBJ1-2, reads DARVTQTPRHKVTEMGQEVTMRCQPILGHNTVFWYRQTMMQGLELLAYFRNRAPLDDSGMPKDRFSAEMPDATLATLKIQPSEPRDSAVYFCASGLGGRNYGYTFGSGTRLTVV.

The J gene is TRBJ2-7, the V gene TRBV7-8, with D possibly being TRBD2 (6 bases). V gave up 1 base and J gave up 3 bases, with 10 bases separating them. Germline V gives CDR1 SGHVS, CDR2 FQNEAQ. There are 14 residues in the CDR3. The CDR3 loop reads CASSLVSGSYEQYF. The CDR3 DNA sequence: TGTGCCAGCAGCTTAGTTTCCGGGAGCTACGAGCAGTACTTC.

V gene TRBV5-4 combines with J gene TRBJ1-1; no clear D. The germline V gene has CDR1 SGHNT and CDR2 YYREEE (reference sequence). The CDR3 is 14 residues long. V shed 7 bases and J shed 1 base, with 14 bases lying between them. This CDR3 is CASGISGKNTEAFF. In DNA form, the CDR3 reads TGTGCCAGCGGAATCTCGGGGAAGAACACTGAAGCTTTCTTT.

This chain uses TRBV2 with TRBJ2-1, with a tentative D call TRBD2 (6 bases). The germline CDR1 and CDR2 sequences are SNHLY and FYNNEI. Trimming took off 6 bases at V and 2 bases at J, with 14 bases between the two ends. CDR3 size: 15 residues. CDR3 sequence reads: CASRWSGGAYNEQFF. CDR3 nucleotide sequence: TGTGCCAGCAGGTGGTCTGGAGGGGCCTACAATGAGCAGTTCTTC.

This clone has only one observation. V usage is TRBV6-1 and J usage is TRBJ1-5; the D is unclear. Per germline, CDR1 MNHNS and CDR2 SASEGT. V lost 4 bases and J lost 6, with 16 bases in between. The CDR3 contains 15 residues. The DNA for the CDR3 is TGTGCCAGCAGTGTAAGACATGCCGGTAGTCAGCCCCAGCATTTT. This encodes CASSVRHAGSQPQHF.

The J gene is TRBJ2-7, the V gene TRBV7-9; the D is unclear. The V end was cut by 5 bases, the J end by 0 bases, with 20 bases between. Germline-derived CDR1 and CDR2 are SEHNR and FQNEAQ (reference sequence). The CDR3 is 17 residues long. CDR3 protein: CASSPVVQPRSSYEQYF. The CDR3 DNA follows: TGTGCCAGCAGCCCCGTTGTCCAGCCAAGGAGCTCCTACGAGCAGTACTTC.

J is TRBJ1-4 and V is TRBV7-6; possibly TRBD1 for D (5 bases). The V end was cut by 5 bases, the J end by 10 bases, with 14 bases between. The CDR3 runs 13 residues. CDR1 is SGHVS and CDR2 is FNYEAQ in the germline V gene. In DNA form, the CDR3 reads TGTGCCAGCAGCCCGACGAGGCAGGGAAAACTGTTTTTT. It codes for CASSPTRQGKLFF. Full variable domain (missing parts from reference TRBV7-6 and TRBJ1-4): GAGVSQSPRYKVTKRGQDVALRCDPISGHVSLYWYRQALGQGPEFLTYFNYEAQQDKSGLPNDRFSAERPEGSISTLTIQRTEQRDSAMYRCASSPTRQGKLFFGSGTQLSVL.

This clone was recorded a few times. The chain links TRBV6-5 to TRBJ2-1; TRBD2 aligns across 13 bases. This CDR3 contains 15 residues. V shed 6 bases, J shed 9 bases, and the junction held 8 bases outside the gene matches. Germline lookup yields CDR1 MNHEY and CDR2 SVGAGI. CDR3 nucleotides: TGTGCCAGCAGCCCCACGACTAGCGGGAGGCCTGAGCAGTTCTTC. Protein sequence: CASSPTTSGRPEQFF.

The J gene is TRBJ2-7, the V gene TRBV7-2; 11 bases align to TRBD2. Germline CDR1 and CDR2: SGHTA and FQGNSA. The CDR3 contains 15 residues. The trim removed 5 bases at V and 2 bases at J, leaving 5 bases unmatched. DNA for the CDR3: TGTGCCAGCAGCGTGACTAGCGGGGTAACCTACGAGCAGTACTTC. Translated, it gives CASSVTSGVTYEQYF.

The chain is built from TRBV2 and TRBJ1-6; 7 bases agree with TRBD1. CDR3 length equals 14 residues. From germline, CDR1 is SNHLY and CDR2 FYNNEI. V lost 3 bases, J lost 9 bases, and 5 bases stayed unmatched. For the CDR3, the DNA is TGTGCCAGCAGTGATTCCGGGACAGCTTCACCCCTCCACTTT. Translated, it gives CASSDSGTASPLHF.

This chain joins TRBV11-1 and TRBJ2-5; TRBD1 aligns across 10 bases. The CDR3 loop spans 16 amino acids. Per germline, CDR1 SGHAT and CDR2 FQDESV (reference sequence). V lost 5 bases and J lost 2; bases outside the gene matches: 8. The CDR3 sequence: CASSPPGQGLQETQYF. The CDR3 coding sequence is TGTGCCAGCAGCCCCCCGGGACAGGGGCTGCAAGAGACCCAGTACTTC.

The J gene is TRBJ1-3, the V gene TRBV5-4; a possible D gene is TRBD1 (6 bases). Germline CDR1 SGHNT, CDR2 YYREEE (reference sequence). The CDR3 spans 14 residues. Between the trimmed V and J ends, which lost 8 bases and 1 base, there was a span of 13 bases. CDR3 protein: CARTKGVSGNTIYF. As DNA, the CDR3 is TGTGCCAGGACCAAGGGGGTGTCTGGAAACACCATATATTTT.

The chain carries TRBV5-1 and TRBJ2-7, with a possible D match to TRBD1 (5 bases). V was cut by 3 bases and J by 3 bases, with 16 bases left in between. From germline, CDR1 is SGHRS and CDR2 YFSETQ. CDR3 length equals 15 residues. The DNA of the CDR3 is TGCGCCAGCAGCTCCGGACACCAACTCGGCTACGAGCAGTACTTC. Residues: CASSSGHQLGYEQYF.

V gene TRBV6-5 combines with J gene TRBJ2-1, with a weak D call TRBD2 (6 bases). V gave up 2 bases and J gave up 1 base, with 9 bases separating them. Per germline, CDR1 MNHEY and CDR2 SVGAGI. This CDR3 has 15 amino acids. CDR3 loop: CASSYGGDSYNEQFF. Here the CDR3 DNA reads TGTGCCAGCAGTTACGGCGGGGATTCCTACAATGAGCAGTTCTTC.